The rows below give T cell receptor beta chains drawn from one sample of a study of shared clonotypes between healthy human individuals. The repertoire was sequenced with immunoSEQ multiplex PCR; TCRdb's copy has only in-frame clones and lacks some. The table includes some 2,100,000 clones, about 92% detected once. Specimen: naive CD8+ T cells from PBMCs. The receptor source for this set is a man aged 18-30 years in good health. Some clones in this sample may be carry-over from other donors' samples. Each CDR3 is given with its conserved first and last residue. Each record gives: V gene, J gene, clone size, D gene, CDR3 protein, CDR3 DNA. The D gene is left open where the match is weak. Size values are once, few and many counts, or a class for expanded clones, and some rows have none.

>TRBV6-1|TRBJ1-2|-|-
CASMGGAAGYTF
TGTGCCAGCATGGGGGGGGCCGCTGGCTACACCTTC
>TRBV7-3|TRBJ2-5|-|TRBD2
CASSPVAGGGQETQYF
TGTGCCAGCAGCCCAGTAGCGGGAGGGGGGCAAGAGACCCAGTACTTC
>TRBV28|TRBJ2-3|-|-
CASTPASTDTQYF
TGTGCCAGCACCCCAGCCAGCACAGATACGCAGTATTTT
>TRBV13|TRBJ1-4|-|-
CASSLGVRDEKLFF
TGTGCCAGCAGCTTAGGGGTGCGCGATGAAAAACTGTTTTTT
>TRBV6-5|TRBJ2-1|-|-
CASSSWGEDNEQFF
TGTGCCAGCAGTTCGTGGGGGGAAGACAATGAGCAGTTCTTC
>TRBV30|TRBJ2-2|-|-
CAWTAWGRTNTGELFF
TGTGCCTGGACGGCGTGGGGACGGACGAACACCGGGGAGCTGTTTTTT
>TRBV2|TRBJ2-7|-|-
CASTGRVTYEQYF
TGTGCCAGTACAGGGCGGGTAACCTACGAGCAGTACTTC
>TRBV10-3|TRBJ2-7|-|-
CAISPPDRTSSYEQYF
TGTGCCATCAGCCCCCCAGACAGGACCAGCTCCTACGAGCAGTACTTC
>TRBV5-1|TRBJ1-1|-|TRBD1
CASSDWDRLNTEAFF
TGCGCCAGCAGCGATTGGGACAGGCTGAACACTGAAGCTTTCTTT
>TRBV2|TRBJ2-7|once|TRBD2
CATKFGLAGLYEQYF
TGTGCCACCAAATTTGGACTAGCGGGACTCTACGAGCAGTACTTC
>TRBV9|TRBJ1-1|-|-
CASSVGNLRGTEAFF
TGTGCCAGCAGCGTGGGAAATCTCAGGGGCACTGAAGCTTTCTTT
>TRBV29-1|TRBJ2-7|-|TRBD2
CSVVGLAGADEQYF
TGCAGCGTTGTGGGGCTAGCGGGAGCGGACGAGCAGTACTTC
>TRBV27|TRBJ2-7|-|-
CASSFGRAYEQYF
TGTGCCAGCAGTTTCGGGCGGGCTTACGAGCAGTACTTC
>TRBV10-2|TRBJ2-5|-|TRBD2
CASDPGGETQYF
TGCGCCAGCGACCCGGGGGGTGAGACCCAGTACTTC
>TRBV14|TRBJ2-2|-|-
CASSQEWGTGELFF
TGTGCCAGCAGCCAAGAGTGGGGGACCGGGGAGCTGTTTTTT
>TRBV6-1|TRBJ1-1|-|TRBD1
CASSPHHRGRTEAFF
TGTGCCAGCAGTCCCCATCACAGGGGGCGAACTGAAGCTTTCTTT
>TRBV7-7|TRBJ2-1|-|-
CASSPRWGGQYNEQFF
TGTGCCAGCAGCCCGCGTTGGGGGGGGCAATACAATGAGCAGTTCTTC
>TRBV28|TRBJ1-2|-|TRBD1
CASSKDRVQQLYYGYTF
TGTGCCAGCAGTAAAGACAGGGTTCAGCAACTTTACTATGGCTACACCTTC
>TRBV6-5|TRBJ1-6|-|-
CASSYRTDGMGPLHF
TGTGCCAGCAGTTACCGGACCGACGGCATGGGACCCCTCCACTTT
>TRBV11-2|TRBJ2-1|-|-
CASSRRNNEQFF
TGTGCCAGCAGTCGTAGAAACAATGAGCAGTTCTTC
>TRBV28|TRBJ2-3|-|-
CASSFSSHTDTQYF
TGTGCCAGCAGTTTCTCTAGTCACACAGATACGCAGTATTTT
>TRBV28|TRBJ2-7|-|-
CASDSLHQVEQYF
TGTGCCAGCGACAGTCTTCACCAAGTCGAGCAGTACTTC
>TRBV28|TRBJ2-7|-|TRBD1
CASSYKQGAREQYF
TGTGCCAGCAGTTACAAACAGGGGGCTCGCGAGCAGTACTTC
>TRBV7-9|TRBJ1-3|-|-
CASSPQGSGNTIYF
TGTGCCAGCAGCCCACAGGGTAGTGGAAACACCATATATTTT
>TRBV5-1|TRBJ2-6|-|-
CASHSGANVLTF
TGCGCCAGCCACTCTGGGGCCAACGTCCTGACTTTC
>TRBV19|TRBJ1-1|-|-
CASSMGGEGTEAFF
TGTGCCAGTAGTATGGGGGGCGAGGGCACTGAAGCTTTCTTT
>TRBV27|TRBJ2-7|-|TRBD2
CASSSFGEGSYEQYF
TGTGCCAGCAGCTCCTTTGGGGAGGGAAGCTACGAGCAGTACTTC
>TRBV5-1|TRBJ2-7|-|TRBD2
CASSETTTSGALYEQYF
TGCGCCAGCAGCGAGACGACGACTAGCGGAGCACTCTACGAGCAGTACTTC
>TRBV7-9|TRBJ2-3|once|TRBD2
CASSPTGTSGTLDTQYF
TGTGCCAGCAGCCCAACCGGGACTAGCGGGACTCTCGATACGCAGTATTTT
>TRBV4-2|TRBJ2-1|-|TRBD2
CASSPLPGREAFDEQFF
TGTGCCAGCAGCCCCCTTCCGGGGCGGGAGGCTTTTGATGAGCAGTTCTTC
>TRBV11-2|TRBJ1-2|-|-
CASSPPSSYYGYTF
TGTGCCAGCAGCCCCCCCTCGAGCTACTATGGCTACACCTTC
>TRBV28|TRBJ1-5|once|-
CASSFINQPQHF
TGTGCCAGCAGTTTCATTAATCAGCCCCAGCATTTT
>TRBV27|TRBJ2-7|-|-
CASSFRSQIYEQYF
TGTGCCAGCAGTTTTCGTTCCCAGATCTACGAGCAGTACTTC
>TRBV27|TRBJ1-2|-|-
CASSLSGRNYGYTF
TGTGCCAGCAGTTTATCGGGACGGAACTATGGCTACACCTTC
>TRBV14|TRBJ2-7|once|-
CASSLLRDSKYEQYF
TGTGCCAGCAGCTTACTCCGGGATAGCAAATACGAGCAGTACTTC
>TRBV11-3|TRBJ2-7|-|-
CASSPTQGYEQYF
TGTGCCAGCAGCCCTACACAGGGCTACGAGCAGTACTTC
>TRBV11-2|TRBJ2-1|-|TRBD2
CASSLSGSSYNEQFF
TGTGCCAGCAGCTTAAGCGGGAGCTCCTACAATGAGCAGTTCTTC
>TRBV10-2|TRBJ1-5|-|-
CASSEIDSNQPQHF
TGCGCCAGCAGTGAGATAGATAGCAATCAGCCCCAGCATTTT
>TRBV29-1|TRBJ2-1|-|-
CSPLGSYNEQFF
TGCAGCCCCTTAGGCTCCTACAATGAGCAGTTCTTC
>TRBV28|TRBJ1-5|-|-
CASRSYSYPSNQPQHF
TGTGCCAGCAGATCTTACAGTTATCCTAGCAATCAGCCCCAGCATTTT
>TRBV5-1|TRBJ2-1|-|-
CASSLELGVRRNEQFF
TGCGCCAGCAGCTTGGAATTAGGGGTCCGTAGGAATGAGCAGTTCTTC
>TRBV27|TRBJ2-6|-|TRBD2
CASSLASGTDGVGANVLTF
TGTGCCAGCAGTTTGGCTAGCGGAACGGACGGAGTTGGGGCCAACGTCCTGACTTTC
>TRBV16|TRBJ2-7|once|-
CASIGTTSYEQYF
TGTGCCAGCATCGGGACCACCTCCTACGAGCAGTACTTC
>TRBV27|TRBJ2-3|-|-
CASRHTVTDRTDTQYF
TGTGCCAGCCGACACACGGTTACGGACCGCACAGATACGCAGTATTTT
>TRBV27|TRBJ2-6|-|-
CASSLGGLISGANVLTF
TGTGCCAGCAGTTTAGGGGGTTTGATCTCTGGGGCCAACGTCCTGACTTTC